The subject of this entry is one T cell receptor (beta chain). This sample is part of a study of blood T cell repertoires in COVID-19. Study at large: Acute and convalescent COVID-19 specimens originated in the United States, Italy and Spain. The analysed material was cDNA or gDNA that came from T cells, B-cell-depleted T cells, or PBMCs.

Source study methods: Estimation of nucleated cell counts relied on the amplification of reference gene primers. The table came from immunoSEQ multiplex PCR; TCRdb's copy has only in-frame clones and leaves some out. V, J and clone size are taken as reported in that table, and D and trimming were inferred from the DNA itself. The sample shows roughly 150,000 clones, 65% to 85% of them seen only once. Trimming removed 2 bases at V and 3 bases at J, with 13 bases between. The CDR3 is 16 amino acids. The genes are TRBV23-1 and TRBJ2-2, with unresolved D. TRBV23-1 is assigned to the ORF class and has an uncertain function. Sequenced input: peripheral blood. This sequence was found in a woman aged 50 to 65 with acute or convalescent COVID-19. CDR3 protein: CASSQANHSHTGELFF. DNA for the CDR3: TGCGCCAGCAGTCAAGCTAACCACAGCCACACCGGGGAGCTGTTTTTT.